This record concerns one TCR beta chain sequence. The antigen is not known. An end of the junction differs from the germline gene, which may be a read error. This sample is part of a study of cytomegalovirus exposure and HLA in healthy donors. Study-level points and caveats: Sequencing had likely introduced a cluster of highly shared sequence variants as an artifact. Within an earlier analysis, most TCR beta V segments proved productive either about 90% or about 30% of the time.

At sampling all donors were nominally healthy, likely with unrecorded immune exposures. Primers included in the PCR were 60 Vbeta and 13 Jbeta primers. TCRdb's copy holds only in-frame clones and misses some; the assay was immunoSEQ multiplex PCR. The table includes approximately 190,000 clones, around 75% detected once. The germline gives CDR1 SQVTM, CDR2 ANQGSEA. The CDR3 sequence is 11 residues long. Sequenced input: PBMCs. The receptor was isolated from a man aged 35-49 years in good health and CMV-seropositive. This chain uses TRBV29-1 with TRBJ2-4; D unresolved. CDR3 protein: CHRRAKNIQYF. The CDR3 region has the DNA TGTCATCGGAGAGCCAAAAACATTCAGTACTTC. Looking up the rest from reference TRBV29-1 and TRBJ2-4 gives the full variable domain: SAVISQKPSRDICQRGTSLTIQCQVDSQVTMMFWYRQQPGQSLTLIATANQGSEATYESGFVIDKFPISRPNLTFSTLTVSNMSPEDSSIYLCHRRAKNIQYFGAGTRLSVL.